The present TCR beta chain was sequenced within a study of spatial heterogeneity in lung cancer. MiXCR, run by TCRdb on the 5' RACE reads, gives a single entry per CDR3 protein. The table includes 60,000 to 90,000 distinct CDR3 sequences, approximately 12% detected once. Time point of the sample: sample taken at primary tumor resection. The study sequenced unsorted whole RNA from tumor, nontumor lung or frozen PBMC. This clonotype showed up many times. The ends were cut back, 1 base at V and 3 bases at J, with 13 bases in the middle. The CDR3 spans 16 residues. CDR1 and CDR2 (germline): LGHNA, YSLEER. The sequence came from a male donor with early-stage non-small cell lung cancer. This material consisted of PBMCs, taken at surgery. This chain links TRBV4-3 with TRBJ2-1; unclear D gene. This chain's CDR3 is CASSQASVGIYNEQFF. The CDR3 DNA follows: TGCGCCAGCAGCCAAGCCTCCGTGGGAATCTACAATGAGCAGTTCTTC.